One and the same sample provided the 28 T cell receptor beta chains below, sequenced in a study of T cell responses to AZD1222 COVID-19 vaccine. Profiled with immunoSEQ multiplex PCR; TCRdb holds only in-frame clones, not every one. The table includes roughly 100,000 clones, about 92% detected once. Sequenced here: peripheral blood, sampled 28 days after the second AZD1222 dose. The receptors come from an adult who received the AZD1222 COVID-19 vaccine.

This chain connects TRBV6-5 to TRBJ1-3; TRBD1 matches 7 bases. CDR1 and CDR2 from the germline V gene are MNHEY and SVGAGI. The CDR3 sequence is 14 residues long. Germline trimming cut 2 bases from V and 6 bases from J; bases unmatched to any gene: 4. CDR3 protein: CASSYDREVNTIYF. Written as DNA, the CDR3 is TGTGCCAGCAGTTACGACAGGGAGGTAAACACCATATATTTT.

This chain connects TRBV6-5 to TRBJ2-7, with TRBD2 as a possible D gene (6 bases). Trimming removed 5 bases at V and 5 bases at J, with 16 bases between. This CDR3 region has 14 residues. Germline V gives CDR1 MNHEY, CDR2 SVGAGI. The CDR3 reads CASSPLGGSDEQYF. Here the CDR3 DNA reads TGTGCCAGCAGTCCGCTGGGGGGTAGTGACGAGCAGTACTTC.

V usage is TRBV5-1 and J usage is TRBJ2-1, with 13 bases lining up with TRBD2. The germline V gene encodes CDR1 SGHRS and CDR2 YFSETQ. After removal of 4 bases from V and 7 bases from J, the junction contained 8 bases not matched to a gene. The CDR3 spans 16 residues. CDR3 sequence reads: CASSPILAGGQNEQFF. CDR3 DNA: TGCGCCAGCAGCCCAATACTAGCGGGGGGGCAGAATGAGCAGTTCTTC.

The chain uses TRBV15 and TRBJ2-7, with 10 bases that match TRBD1. Germline values: CDR1 LNHNV, CDR2 YYDKDF (reference sequence). This CDR3 has 16 amino acids. V shed 0 bases and J 3 bases; nucleotides not matched to a gene: 5. The CDR3 loop reads CATSRDAGDRGYEQYF. CDR3 DNA: TGTGCCACCAGCAGAGATGCCGGGGACAGGGGCTACGAGCAGTACTTC.

The chain joins TRBV18 to TRBJ1-4; D possibly corresponds to TRBD1 (5 bases). Per the germline V gene, CDR1 is KGHSH and CDR2 is LQKENI. The CDR3 is made up of 14 amino acids. V lost 0 bases to trimming and J lost 8 bases, with 10 bases between them. CDR3 in DNA: TGTGCCAGCTCACCACCGACAGCCCGGGAAAAACTGTTTTTT. It yields the protein CASSPPTAREKLFF.

V gene TRBV7-9 combines with J gene TRBJ1-2; D remains unclear. The germline V and J ends were trimmed by 2 bases and 8 bases, with 9 bases remaining between them. Looked up from germline, CDR1 is SEHNR and CDR2 is FQNEAQ (reference sequence). The CDR3 is 12 amino acids. This CDR3 reads CASSLLGGGYTF. CDR3 in DNA: TGTGCCAGCAGCTTACTGGGAGGCGGCTACACCTTC. The whole variable domain, remainder taken from reference TRBV7-9 and TRBJ1-2, is DTGVSQNPRHKITKRGQNVTFRCDPISEHNRLYWYRQTLGQGPEFLTYFQNEAQLEKSRLLSDRFSAERPKGSFSTLEIQRTEQGDSAMYLCASSLLGGGYTFGSGTRLTVV.

The rearrangement uses TRBV4-1 and TRBJ1-2, with D unresolved. With 3 bases removed from V and 7 bases from J, the gap between germline ends came to 18 bases. Germline V lookup: CDR1 MGHRA, CDR2 YSYEKL. CDR3 length: 15 residues. CDR3 DNA: TGCGCCAGCAGCCATCCTGAGCCGGGTGTGGTTGGCTACACCTTC. As protein: CASSHPEPGVVGYTF.

This clone was recorded only once. The gene calls are TRBV6-4 and TRBJ1-5; D is perhaps TRBD1 (6 bases). The CDR3 spans 15 residues. The germline V gene has CDR1 MRHNA and CDR2 SNTAGT. Trimming removed 3 bases at V and 4 bases at J, with 13 bases between. The CDR3 spells CASSEGGQTNQPQHF. CDR3 coding DNA: TGTGCCAGCAGTGAGGGAGGACAGACTAATCAGCCCCAGCATTTT.

The CDR3 nucleotides read TGTGCCAGCAGCCGCACTAGCGGGGGGGCCGGCACCGGGGAGCTGTTTTTT. As protein: CASSRTSGGAGTGELFF. The chain joins TRBV11-2 to TRBJ2-2; 13 bases align to TRBD2. CDR3 length: 17 residues. Trimming at V came to 5 bases and at J to 4 bases, leaving 7 bases not matched to a gene. Germline V gives CDR1 SGHAT, CDR2 FQNNGV. Full variable domain (rest looked up from reference TRBV11-2 and TRBJ2-2): EAGVAQSPRYKIIEKRQSVAFWCNPISGHATLYWYQQILGQGPKLLIQFQNNGVVDDSQLPKDRFSAERLKGVDSTLKIQPAKLEDSAVYLCASSRTSGGAGTGELFFGEGSRLTVL.

In its sample, this clone was seen a few times. This chain joins TRBV18 and TRBJ1-2; tentative D call: TRBD1 (6 bases). Germline V gene data show CDR1 as KGHSH and CDR2 as LQKENI. With 6 bases removed from V and 5 bases from J, the gap between germline ends came to 16 bases. This CDR3 contains 14 residues. The CDR3 region has the DNA TGTGCCAGCTCGTTAGGGGCAGGGGAATATGGCTACACCTTC. It specifies CASSLGAGEYGYTF.

The chain uses TRBV5-4 and TRBJ1-4; TRBD1 aligns across 7 bases. The CDR3 length is 15 residues. In germline, CDR1 is SGHNT, CDR2 YYREEE (reference sequence). V was clipped by 1 base and J by 7 bases; unmatched bases: 7. The CDR3, as DNA: TGTGCCAGCAGCTTGAAAGGGACAGCGTCTGAAAAACTGTTTTTT. Its protein is CASSLKGTASEKLFF.

The rearrangement uses TRBV30 and TRBJ2-2; the D is unclear. V lost 3 bases, J lost 5 bases, and 4 bases lay in between. Germline CDR1 is GTSNPN and CDR2 is SVGIG (reference sequence). There are 11 residues in the CDR3. The CDR3 DNA sequence: TGTGCCTGGAGGTGGACCGGGGAGCTGTTTTTT. It specifies CAWRWTGELFF.

The chain carries TRBV2 and TRBJ1-4, with TRBD1 as a possible D gene (6 bases). Germline V gene lookup returns CDR1 SNHLY and CDR2 FYNNEI. The length of the CDR3 is 14 residues. Trimming left V 4 bases short and J 5 bases short, with 11 bases between. CDR3 loop: CASSVYRENEKLFF. DNA of the CDR3: TGTGCCAGCAGTGTCTACAGGGAAAATGAAAAACTGTTTTTT.

CDR3 sequence: CASRLDSGANVLTF. CDR3 nucleotides: TGTGCCAGCAGGTTGGACTCTGGGGCCAACGTCCTGACTTTC. The chain combines TRBV6-5 with TRBJ2-6; D is unclear. Germline lookup yields CDR1 MNHEY and CDR2 SVGAGI. This CDR3 contains 14 residues. V was pared by 6 bases and J by 0 bases, with 6 bases between.

J is TRBJ1-4 and V is TRBV11-2; 7 bases fit TRBD1. Germline values: CDR1 SGHAT, CDR2 FQNNGV. The CDR3 consists of 16 residues. Unmatched junction bases numbered 6, after V lost 0 bases and J lost 5 bases. The CDR3 nucleotides read TGTGCCAGCAGCTTAGATTTCGGGACAGTCAATGAAAAACTGTTTTTT. Translated, it gives CASSLDFGTVNEKLFF.

The rearrangement uses TRBV5-5 and TRBJ2-7, with D possibly being TRBD1 or TRBD2 (5 bases each). V was cut by 1 base and J by 2 bases, with 13 bases left in between. Germline CDR1 SGHKS, CDR2 YYEKEE (reference sequence). The CDR3 sequence is 15 residues long. The CDR3 DNA sequence: TGTGCCAGCAGCTTGCCCGGGACCCGAACCTACGAGCAGTACTTC. This encodes CASSLPGTRTYEQYF.

This clone turned up a few times. Different DNA sequences within this sample yield the same CDR3. This rearrangement joins TRBV9 to TRBJ2-7; D is possibly TRBD2 (5 bases). The germline gives CDR1 SGDLS, CDR2 YYNGEE. This CDR3 spans 14 amino acids. The V end lost 0 bases, the J end lost 0 bases, and 7 bases lay between the germline ends. This chain's CDR3 is CASSVGGSSYEQYF. As DNA, the CDR3 is TGTGCCAGCAGCGTAGGTGGGAGCTCCTACGAGCAGTACTTC.

The sample holds a few counts of this clone. The V call is TRBV7-2, the J call TRBJ1-2; 11 positions match TRBD1. Trimming removed 4 bases from V and 2 bases from J; junction bases left unmatched: 3. Germline values: CDR1 SGHTA, CDR2 FQGNSA. The CDR3 is made up of 15 amino acids. CDR3 bases: TGTGCCAGCAGCTCGGACAGGGGGCTGAACTATGGCTACACCTTC. Protein: CASSSDRGLNYGYTF.

The table lists this clone with a count of one. The V and J genes are TRBV7-8 and TRBJ1-2; D unresolved. Germline CDR1 and CDR2: SGHVS and FQNEAQ. With 4 bases removed from V and 4 bases from J, the gap between germline ends came to 10 bases. This CDR3 spans 13 amino acids. CDR3 protein: CASSWVLGYGYTF. DNA of the CDR3: TGTGCCAGCAGCTGGGTCCTAGGCTATGGCTACACCTTC.

The chain links TRBV18 to TRBJ2-3; D gene uncertain. The CDR3 is 13 amino acids. The V gene lost 0 bases and the J gene lost 3 bases, with 4 bases spanning the gap. Germline V CDR1 and CDR2: KGHSH, LQKENI. In nucleotides, the CDR3 is TGTGCCAGCTCACCACCCCTGACAGATACGCAGTATTTT. Its protein is CASSPPLTDTQYF.

The rearrangement uses TRBV6-5 and TRBJ1-4; D gene uncertain. This CDR3 has 13 residues. Germline values: CDR1 MNHEY, CDR2 SVGAGI. Trimming cost V 9 bases and J 4 bases, with 12 bases left between them. CDR3 DNA sequence: TGTGCCAGTGGCGTATTCGATAATGAAAAACTGTTTTTT. Encoded protein: CASGVFDNEKLFF.

This rearrangement joins TRBV9 to TRBJ1-2; D is perhaps TRBD1 (6 bases). The V end was cut by 0 bases, the J end by 4 bases, with 10 bases between. The V gene's germline CDR1 is SGDLS and CDR2 YYNGEE. CDR3 length equals 14 residues. The CDR3 bases are TGTGCCAGCAGCGTAGATTCGACAGGCTATGGCTACACCTTC. Translated, it gives CASSVDSTGYGYTF. The full variable domain, with the rest looked up from reference TRBV9 and TRBJ1-2, is DSGVTQTPKHLITATGQRVTLRCSPRSGDLSVYWYQQSLDQGLQFLIQYYNGEERAKGNILERFSAQQFPDLHSELNLSSLELGDSALYFCASSVDSTGYGYTFGSGTRLTVV.

The V and J genes are TRBV2 and TRBJ1-5; D might be TRBD1 (6 bases). CDR1 and CDR2 (germline): SNHLY, FYNNEI. V was pared by 7 bases and J by 2 bases, with 12 bases between. The CDR3 consists of 14 residues. CDR3 bases: TGTGCCAGCATAGGACAGTTCGGCAATCAGCCCCAGCATTTT. This sequence encodes CASIGQFGNQPQHF.

V gene TRBV6-5 combines with J gene TRBJ1-5, with no clear D. Trimming took 3 bases from V and 11 from J, leaving 17 bases between them. Germline assignment: CDR1 MNHEY and CDR2 SVGAGI. The CDR3 is 14 residues long. The CDR3 loop is CASSYRATARAQHF. The CDR3 coding sequence is TGTGCCAGCAGTTATCGGGCGACGGCGCGGGCCCAGCATTTT.

This chain joins TRBV18 and TRBJ2-7, with a possible D match to TRBD2 (6 bases). Germline CDR1 and CDR2: KGHSH and LQKENI. V was clipped by 1 base and J by 5 bases, with 15 bases between them. The CDR3 has 15 residues. DNA of the CDR3: TGTGCCAGCTCACCACGAACGGGGGAGGTCCACGAGCAGTACTTC. It codes for CASSPRTGEVHEQYF.

V and J are TRBV4-1 and TRBJ1-1; maybe TRBD1 (5 bases). With 5 bases removed from V and 3 bases from J, the gap between germline ends came to 13 bases. Germline V gives CDR1 MGHRA, CDR2 YSYEKL. The CDR3 sequence is 14 residues long. The CDR3 sequence is CASSFRGVDTEAFF. The DNA of the CDR3 is TGCGCCAGCAGCTTCCGAGGGGTGGACACTGAAGCTTTCTTT.

The V and J genes are TRBV19 and TRBJ2-7; D may be TRBD2 (6 bases). Per germline, CDR1 LNHDA and CDR2 SQIVND (reference sequence). The V end lost 8 bases, the J end lost 2 bases, and 16 bases lay between the germline ends. The CDR3 contains 14 residues. The CDR3 DNA sequence: TGTGCCAGTCGCTCTGGAGGGTCCCCCTACGAGCAGTACTTC. Encoded protein: CASRSGGSPYEQYF.

Points on this clone: Compared with germline, one end of the junction differs, possibly owing to a read error. The chain carries TRBV12-3 or TRBV12-4 and TRBJ1-4; D is unresolved. CDR3 size: 8 residues. CDR3 in DNA: TGTGCCAGCAGAGCACCGCGGTTT. Protein product: CASRAPRF.